This T cell receptor beta chain was captured in a study of spatial heterogeneity in lung cancer. The V end lost 1 base, the J end lost 9 bases, and 9 bases lay between the germline ends. This CDR3 region has 13 residues. Per germline, CDR1 SGHAT and CDR2 FQNNGV. MiXCR, applied by TCRdb to the 5' RACE reads, yields one record per CDR3 protein. In the table there are about 94,000 distinct CDR3 sequences, approximately 19% of which are singletons. As for time point: blood at routine non-recurrence follow-up after resection. This specimen consisted of PBMCs, obtained at follow-up. This rearrangement joins TRBV11-2 to TRBJ2-2; no reliable D call. The sequence came from a male donor with early-stage non-small cell lung cancer. CDR3 in amino acids: CASSLGSPRELFF. CDR3 DNA: TGTGCCAGCAGCTTAGGTTCCCCCCGGGAGCTGTTTTTT. The whole variable domain, remainder taken from reference TRBV11-2 and TRBJ2-2, is EAGVAQSPRYKIIEKRQSVAFWCNPISGHATLYWYQQILGQGPKLLIQFQNNGVVDDSQLPKDRFSAERLKGVDSTLKIQPAKLEDSAVYLCASSLGSPRELFFGEGSRLTVL.